This T cell receptor beta chain was retrieved from a study of cytomegalovirus exposure and HLA in healthy donors. The study, taken as a whole, reports: Productive status was seen about 90% or about 30% of the time for most TCR beta V segments in an earlier analysis. In a later analysis, productive TCRs from donors in an Asian-associated ancestry cluster reportedly carried fewer N-insertions than the cohort mean.

The V gene lost 4 bases and the J gene lost 4 bases, with 12 bases spanning the gap. This CDR3 spans 14 amino acids. Germline V gene sequence: CDR1 SGHAT, CDR2 FQNNGV. Details on this clone: Its target is not known. Additional DNA sequences in this sample encode the identical CDR3.

Both 60 Vbeta primers and 13 Jbeta primers went into the PCR. Sequenced by immunoSEQ multiplex PCR; TCRdb stores in-frame clones only, minus some. The table includes 150,000 to 200,000 clones, under 80% detected once. The material sequenced was PBMCs. The chain links TRBV11-2 to TRBJ2-3, with a tentative D call TRBD2 (6 bases). The TCR comes from a female donor in good health and CMV-seronegative. CDR3 sequence reads: CASSSPGAPDTQYF. CDR3 nucleotides: TGTGCCAGCAGCTCGCCGGGAGCCCCAGATACGCAGTATTTT.